The 8 T cell receptor beta chains listed next were all sequenced from one sample in a study of T cell clonality in common variable immunodeficiency. Libraries were prepared by immunoSEQ multiplex PCR; TCRdb keeps only in-frame clonotypes and omits some of them. Singletons are absent from the sample, which has under 20,000 clones. For these TCRs, the target antigens are not known. Notes on the study in general: Fewer deletions and N-nucleotide insertions were reportedly seen in common variable immunodeficiency TCR beta sequences.

The sequenced sample consisted of peripheral blood mononuclear cells. Receptors originate from a human donor with common variable immunodeficiency.

Details on this clone: The read ends 3 residues before the CDR3 terminus; that terminus is restored from the germline J gene. This chain joins TRBV18 and TRBJ1-5; 7 bases agree with TRBD1. Germline-derived CDR1 and CDR2 are KGHSH and LQKENI. CDR3 length equals 15 residues. V dropped 2 bases and J dropped 2; count of bases not matched to a gene: 3. CDR3 sequence reads: CASSPSGGGNQPQHF. CDR3 DNA (partial): TGTGCCAGCTCACCATCAGGGGGAGGCAATCAGCCC.

Points on this clone: The read falls 3 residues short of the CDR3 end, and the missing part is taken from the germline J gene. The chain is built from TRBV11-2 and TRBJ2-1; 7 bases map to TRBD1. Germline CDR1 SGHAT, CDR2 FQNNGV. V gave up 3 bases and J gave up 8 bases; unmatched junction bases: 7. The CDR3 runs to 14 residues. The sequenced part of the CDR3 DNA is TGTGCCAGCAGCTTGGGGACAGCGTACGATGAG. Protein product: CASSLGTAYDE. The whole CDR3 reads CASSLGTAYDEQFF.

A note on this clone: Read sequence stops 3 residues before the CDR3 end, and the germline J gene provides the missing end. This rearrangement joins TRBV7-9 to TRBJ2-2, with D unresolved. The V gene lost 1 base and the J gene lost 4 bases, with 7 bases spanning the gap. Per the germline V gene, CDR1 is SEHNR and CDR2 is FQNEAQ (reference sequence). The CDR3 spans 14 residues. CDR3 loop: CASSLGLSTGELFF. Partial CDR3 DNA: TGTGCCAGCAGCTTAGGTCTATCCACCGGGGAG.

To note about this clone: The CDR3 end lies 3 residues beyond the end of the read and is filled in from the germline J gene. J is TRBJ2-7 and V is TRBV7-9, with unresolved D. Germline V gives CDR1 SEHNR, CDR2 FQNEAQ (reference sequence). V was pared by 4 bases and J by 2 bases, with 12 bases between. This CDR3 is built from 14 residues. The CDR3 bases that were read are TGTGCCAGCAGCTCGTCCGGGTCTCCCTACGAG. This gives the protein CASSSSGSPYE. The whole CDR3 region reads CASSSSGSPYEQYF.

This clone was detected only a few times. The CDR3 bases that were read are TGTGCCAGTACCGTCGGTTGGGGGACAGGGCGCAATGAG. Protein: CASTVGWGTGRNE. The whole CDR3 sequence reads CASTVGWGTGRNEQFF. The chain joins TRBV19 to TRBJ2-1; 9 bases line up with TRBD1. The read finishes 3 residues shy of the CDR3 end, and the germline J gene is used to complete it. Trimming cost V 7 bases and J 6 bases; bases outside gene matches: 13. Germline CDR1 reads LNHDA; CDR2 reads SQIVND (reference sequence). The CDR3 totals 16 residues.

As regards this clone: The junction differs from germline at one of its ends, possibly a read error. The read comes to an end 3 residues before the CDR3 does, leaving the germline J gene to fill in the end. The V call is TRBV7-9, the J call TRBJ1-1, with D possibly TRBD1 on 6 matching bases. The CDR3 extends over 13 amino acids. The germline V gene has CDR1 SEHNR and CDR2 FQNEAQ (reference sequence). The CDR3 reads CSSSLSSGQEAFF. Incomplete CDR3 DNA: TGTTCCAGCAGCTTGAGCTCAGGACAGGAA.

This clone came up many times. The DNA ends 3 residues before the CDR3 does, and the rest of the CDR3 is filled in from the germline J gene. The rearrangement links TRBV7-3 to TRBJ2-2, with D hard to call. Germline values: CDR1 SGHTA, CDR2 FQGTGA. This CDR3 contains 17 residues. Trimming stripped 2 bases from V and 2 bases from J, with 15 bases between. The CDR3 bases that were read are TGTGCCAGCAGCTTACCAACCTTGACTGGTAACACCGGGGAG. Translating it yields CASSLPTLTGNTGE. The full-length CDR3 reads as CASSLPTLTGNTGELFF.

This clone was seen ten or more times. The read terminates 3 residues ahead of where the CDR3 ends, so the germline J gene completes it. The rearrangement uses TRBV7-9 and TRBJ1-1; D not resolved. Trimming took off 5 bases at V and 1 base at J, with 11 bases between the two ends. This CDR3 is built from 14 residues. Looked up from germline, CDR1 is SEHNR and CDR2 is FQNEAQ (reference sequence). The chain's CDR3 is CASSPPAGNTEAFF. The CDR3 DNA, read in part, is TGTGCCAGCAGCCCCCCCGCAGGGAACACTGAA.